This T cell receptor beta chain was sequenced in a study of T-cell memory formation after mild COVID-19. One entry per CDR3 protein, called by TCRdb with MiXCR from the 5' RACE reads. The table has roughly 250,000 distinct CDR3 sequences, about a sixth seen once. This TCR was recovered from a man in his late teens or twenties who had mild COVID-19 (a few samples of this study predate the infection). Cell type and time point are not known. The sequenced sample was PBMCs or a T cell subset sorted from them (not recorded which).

CDR3 region: CASSTGVHNSPLHF. Here the CDR3 DNA reads TGTGCCAGCAGTACAGGGGTTCATAATTCACCCCTCCACTTT. This chain links TRBV7-3 with TRBJ1-6, with TRBD1 matching 7 bases. The length of the CDR3 is 14 residues. Unmatched junction bases numbered 4, after V lost 6 bases and J lost 5 bases. Germline V gives CDR1 SGHTA, CDR2 FQGTGA.